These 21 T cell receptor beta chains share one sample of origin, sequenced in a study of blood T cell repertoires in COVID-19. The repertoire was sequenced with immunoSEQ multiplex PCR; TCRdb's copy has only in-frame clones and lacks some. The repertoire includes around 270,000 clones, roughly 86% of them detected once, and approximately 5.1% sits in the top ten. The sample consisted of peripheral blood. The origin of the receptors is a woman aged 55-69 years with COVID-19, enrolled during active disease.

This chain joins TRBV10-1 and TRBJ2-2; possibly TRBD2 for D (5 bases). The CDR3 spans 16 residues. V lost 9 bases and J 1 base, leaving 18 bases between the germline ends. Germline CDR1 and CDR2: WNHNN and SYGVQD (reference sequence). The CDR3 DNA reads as TGCGCCAGTAAGATTATAGCGCTAAAGAACACCGGGGAGCTGTTTTTT. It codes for CASKIIALKNTGELFF.

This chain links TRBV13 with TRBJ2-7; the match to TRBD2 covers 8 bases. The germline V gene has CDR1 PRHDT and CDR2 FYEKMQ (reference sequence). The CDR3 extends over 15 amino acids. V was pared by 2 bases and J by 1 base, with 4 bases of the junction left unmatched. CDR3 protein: CASSLSGSLSYEQYF. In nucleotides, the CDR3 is TGTGCCAGCAGCTTAAGCGGGAGCCTTTCCTACGAGCAGTACTTC.

Written as DNA, the CDR3 is TGTGCCAGCAGCCCCGGACAGGGGGAGACAGATACGCAGTATTTT. Protein: CASSPGQGETDTQYF. This sequence joins TRBV4-2 and TRBJ2-3; 10 bases agree with TRBD1. The junction had 4 bases not matched to a gene; V was cut back by 4 bases and J by 3 bases. The CDR3 loop spans 15 amino acids. Per the germline V gene, CDR1 is LGHNA and CDR2 is YNFKEQ.

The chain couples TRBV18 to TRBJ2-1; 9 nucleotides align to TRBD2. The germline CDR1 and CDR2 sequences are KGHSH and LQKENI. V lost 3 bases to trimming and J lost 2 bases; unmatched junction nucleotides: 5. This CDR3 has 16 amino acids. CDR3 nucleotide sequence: TGTGCCAGCTCACCTTTTGGCGGGGGGGCCTACAATGAGCAGTTCTTC. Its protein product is CASSPFGGGAYNEQFF.

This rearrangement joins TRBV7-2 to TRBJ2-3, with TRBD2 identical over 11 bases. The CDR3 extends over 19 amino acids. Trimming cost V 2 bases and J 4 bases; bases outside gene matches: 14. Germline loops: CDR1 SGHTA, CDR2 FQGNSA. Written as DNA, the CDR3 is TGTGCCAGCAGCTTAAGACTAGCGGGACACCCCGGTGGGTCAGATACGCAGTATTTT. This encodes CASSLRLAGHPGGSDTQYF.

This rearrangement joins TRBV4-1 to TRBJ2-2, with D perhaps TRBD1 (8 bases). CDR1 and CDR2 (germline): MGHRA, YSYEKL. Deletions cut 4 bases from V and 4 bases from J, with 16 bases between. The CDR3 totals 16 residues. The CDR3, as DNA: TGCGCCAGCAGCCCGCACAGGGGGGGGATCACCGGGGAGCTGTTTTTT. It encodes CASSPHRGGITGELFF.

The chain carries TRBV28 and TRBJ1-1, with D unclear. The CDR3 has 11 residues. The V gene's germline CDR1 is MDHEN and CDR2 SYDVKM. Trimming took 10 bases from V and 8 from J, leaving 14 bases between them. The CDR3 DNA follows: TGTGCCACCAAAGCGGAGCGCGAAGCTTTCTTT. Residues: CATKAEREAFF.

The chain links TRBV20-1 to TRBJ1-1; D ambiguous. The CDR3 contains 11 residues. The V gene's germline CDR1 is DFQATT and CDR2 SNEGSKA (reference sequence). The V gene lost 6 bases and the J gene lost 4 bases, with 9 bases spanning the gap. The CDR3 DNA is TGCAGTGCAACCACCGGCACTGAAGCTTTCTTT. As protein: CSATTGTEAFF.

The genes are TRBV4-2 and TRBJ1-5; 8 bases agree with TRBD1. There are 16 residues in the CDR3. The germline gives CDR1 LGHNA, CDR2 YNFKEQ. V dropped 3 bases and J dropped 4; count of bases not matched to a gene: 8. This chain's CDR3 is CASSQVWTGRNQPQHF. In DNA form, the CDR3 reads TGTGCCAGCAGCCAGGTTTGGACAGGGAGGAATCAGCCCCAGCATTTT.

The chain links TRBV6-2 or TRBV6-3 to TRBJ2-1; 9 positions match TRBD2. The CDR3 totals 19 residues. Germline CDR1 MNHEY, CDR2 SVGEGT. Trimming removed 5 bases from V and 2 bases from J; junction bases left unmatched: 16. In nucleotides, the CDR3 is TGTGCCAGCAGTGACCCCTTTAGGGGGGTAGCGGGAGCCTACAATGAGCAGTTCTTC. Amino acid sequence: CASSDPFRGVAGAYNEQFF.

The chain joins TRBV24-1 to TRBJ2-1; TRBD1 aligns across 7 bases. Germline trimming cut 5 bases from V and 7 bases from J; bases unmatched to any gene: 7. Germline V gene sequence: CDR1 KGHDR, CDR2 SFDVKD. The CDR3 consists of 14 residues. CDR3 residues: CATSGTGLRNEQFF. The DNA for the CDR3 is TGTGCCACCAGTGGGACAGGCCTAAGGAATGAGCAGTTCTTC.

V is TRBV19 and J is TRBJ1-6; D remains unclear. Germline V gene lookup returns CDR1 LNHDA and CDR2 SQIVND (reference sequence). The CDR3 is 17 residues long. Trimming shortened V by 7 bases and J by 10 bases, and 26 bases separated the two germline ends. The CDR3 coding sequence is TGTGCCAGTAACGATCAAATGGCGGGGTCGAGCGGATCACCCCTCCACTTT. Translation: CASNDQMAGSSGSPLHF.

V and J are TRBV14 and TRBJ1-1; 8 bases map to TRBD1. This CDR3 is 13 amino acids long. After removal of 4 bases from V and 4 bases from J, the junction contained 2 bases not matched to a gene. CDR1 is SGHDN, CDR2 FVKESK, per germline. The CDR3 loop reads CASSRQGSTEAFF. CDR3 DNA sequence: TGTGCCAGCAGCCGACAGGGGAGCACTGAAGCTTTCTTT.

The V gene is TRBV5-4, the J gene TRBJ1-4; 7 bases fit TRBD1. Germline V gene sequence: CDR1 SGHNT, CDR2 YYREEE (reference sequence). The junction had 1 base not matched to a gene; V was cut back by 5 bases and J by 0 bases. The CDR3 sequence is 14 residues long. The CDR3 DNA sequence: TGTGCCAGCAGGACAGGGCCAACTAATGAAAAACTGTTTTTT. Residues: CASRTGPTNEKLFF.

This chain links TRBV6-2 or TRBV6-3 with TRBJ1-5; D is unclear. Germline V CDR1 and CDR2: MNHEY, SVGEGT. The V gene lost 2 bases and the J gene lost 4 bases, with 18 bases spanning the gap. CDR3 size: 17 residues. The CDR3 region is CASSYPGLSPGNQPQHF. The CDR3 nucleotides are TGTGCCAGCAGTTACCCTGGTCTCTCGCCGGGAAATCAGCCCCAGCATTTT.

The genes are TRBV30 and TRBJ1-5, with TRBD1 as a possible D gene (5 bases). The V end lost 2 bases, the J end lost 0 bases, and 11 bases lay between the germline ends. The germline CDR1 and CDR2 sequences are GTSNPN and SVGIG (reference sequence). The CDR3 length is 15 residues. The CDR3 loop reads CAWSKGQYSNQPQHF. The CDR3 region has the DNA TGTGCCTGGAGTAAGGGGCAGTATAGCAATCAGCCCCAGCATTTT.

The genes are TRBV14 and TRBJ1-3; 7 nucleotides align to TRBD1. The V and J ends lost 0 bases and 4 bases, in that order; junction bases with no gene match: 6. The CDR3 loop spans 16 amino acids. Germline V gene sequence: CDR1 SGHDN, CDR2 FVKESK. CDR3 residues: CASSQEFTGVGNTIYF. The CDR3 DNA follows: TGTGCCAGCAGCCAAGAGTTTACAGGGGTCGGAAACACCATATATTTT.

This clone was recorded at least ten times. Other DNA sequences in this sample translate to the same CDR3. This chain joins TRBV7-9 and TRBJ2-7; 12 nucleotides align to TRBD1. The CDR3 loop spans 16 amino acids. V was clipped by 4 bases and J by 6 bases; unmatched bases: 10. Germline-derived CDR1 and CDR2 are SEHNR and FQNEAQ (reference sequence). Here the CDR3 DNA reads TGTGCCAGCAGCTCCGGCCCGGGACAGGGGGCAGGCGAGCAGTACTTC. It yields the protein CASSSGPGQGAGEQYF.

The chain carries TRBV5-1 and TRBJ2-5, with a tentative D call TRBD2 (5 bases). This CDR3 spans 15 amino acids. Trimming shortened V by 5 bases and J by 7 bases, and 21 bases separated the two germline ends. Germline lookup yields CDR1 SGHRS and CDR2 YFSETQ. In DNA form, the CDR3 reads TGCGCCAGCAGAGGTGAAAGACCGGGATGGGGGACCCAGTACTTC. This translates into CASRGERPGWGTQYF.

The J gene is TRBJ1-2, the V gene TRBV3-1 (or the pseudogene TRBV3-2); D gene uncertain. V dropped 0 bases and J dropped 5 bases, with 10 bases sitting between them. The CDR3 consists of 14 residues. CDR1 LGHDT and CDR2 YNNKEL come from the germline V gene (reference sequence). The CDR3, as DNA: TGTGCCAGCAGCCAAGATCAACTGCCATATGGCTACACCTTC. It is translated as CASSQDQLPYGYTF.

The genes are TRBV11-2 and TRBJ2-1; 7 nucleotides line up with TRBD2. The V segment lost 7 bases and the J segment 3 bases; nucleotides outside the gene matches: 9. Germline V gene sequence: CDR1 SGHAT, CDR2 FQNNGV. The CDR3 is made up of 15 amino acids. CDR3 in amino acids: CASTKSGTNYNEQFF. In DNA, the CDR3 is TGTGCCAGCACCAAATCCGGGACTAACTACAATGAGCAGTTCTTC.